The source of this TCR beta chain is a study of CD8+ T cells in alopecia areata. cDNA serving as the sequencing template came from extracted, reverse transcribed RNA. Measured with immunoSEQ multiplex PCR; TCRdb has only the in-frame clones, and not every one. The table lists about 160,000 clones, just over 65% of them singletons, with approximately 0.9% in the top ten. The treatment denotes: oral pan-JAK inhibitor, 5-10 mg twice daily. V lost 6 bases, J lost 1 base, and 5 bases stayed unmatched. The germline V gene has CDR1 SNHLY and CDR2 FYNNEI. The CDR3 has 14 amino acids. The sample here was CD4+ T cells sorted from blood, taken at week 4, from a patient treated with tofacitinib. J is TRBJ1-1 and V is TRBV2; 7 nucleotides match TRBD1. The clonotype comes from a human donor with alopecia areata. The CDR3 loop reads CASSKTGPNTEAFF. CDR3 in DNA: TGTGCCAGCAGCAAGACAGGGCCGAACACTGAAGCTTTCTTT.